The 14 T cell receptor beta chains given below trace back to one sample, sequenced in a study of tissue T cells after allogeneic stem cell transplantation. The time point was: mouse harvest day 7 after allogeneic transplant. Tail vein injection delivered 10^7 T-cell-depleted bone marrow cells and 10^6 splenic CD5+ T cells. Repertoires were generated with immunoSEQ multiplex PCR, while TCRdb's copy carries only in-frame clones and drops some. Of some 7,000 clones detected, around half appear once; the ten largest clones hold 7.7%. The specimen sequenced was lymph node tissue. These receptors all come from a female BALB/c mouse given C57BL/6 T cells with graft-versus-host disease after an allogeneic hematopoietic cell transplant.

Worth noting for this clone: Each gene name is a mouse one. Coverage ceases 1 residue before the CDR3 finishes, and the germline J gene fills in the end. The chain employs TRBV2 and TRBJ1-1; 8 positions match TRBD1. The CDR3 extends over 16 amino acids. Trimming cost V 0 bases and J 0 bases; bases outside gene matches: 3. Germline-derived CDR1 and CDR2 are LGHNA and YSYQKL. The CDR3 here is CASSQDPGQANTEVFF. The CDR3 bases that were read are TGTGCCAGCAGCCAAGATCCGGGACAGGCAAACACAGAAGTCTTC.

On this clone itself: Each gene name is a mouse one. The CDR3 loop reads CASSFSGGLYEQYF. Partial CDR3 DNA: TGTGCAAGCAGCTTCTCGGGGGGGCTTTATGAACAGTAC. The chain uses TRBV16 and TRBJ2-7; 8 nucleotides line up with TRBD2. The read ends 1 residue shy of where the CDR3 ends; the end is completed using the germline J gene. V lost 3 bases to trimming and J lost 4 bases; unmatched junction nucleotides: 5. The CDR3 contains 14 residues. Looked up from germline, CDR1 is SGHSA and CDR2 is FRNQAP. Filled out from reference TRBV16 and TRBJ2-7, the complete variable domain reads NAGVIQTPRHKVTGKGQEATLWCEPISGHSAVFWYRQTIVQGLEFLTYFRNQAPIDDSGMPKERFSAQMPNQSHSTLKIQSTQPQDSAVYLCASSFSGGLYEQYFGPGTRLTVL.

In the case of this clone: Gene names are mouse gene names. The missing CDR3 end, 1 residue past where the read stops, is filled in from the germline J gene. This chain uses TRBV4 with TRBJ2-1; 9 bases map to TRBD2. The CDR3 is 14 residues long. The J segment lost 6 bases and the V segment lost 5 bases, leaving 5 bases of the junction unmatched. The V gene's germline CDR1 is LGHDT and CDR2 YNNKQL (reference sequence). CDR3 DNA, as far as it was read: TGTGCCAGCAGCCAGGACTGGGGATCTGCTGAGCAGTTC. Translating it yields CASSQDWGSAEQF. Given in full, the CDR3 is CASSQDWGSAEQFF.

To note about this clone: Gene names refer to mouse genes. The read terminates 1 residue before the CDR3 end, so the remaining end is supplied by the germline J gene. This rearrangement joins TRBV23 to TRBJ2-5; TRBD1, the table's D call, was not compared with the DNA. Germline lookup yields CDR1 KGHTA and CDR2 FQNQQP. The CDR3 contains 14 residues. The part of the CDR3 DNA that was read is TGCTCCAGCAGTCAAGGACAACGGCAAGACACCCAGTAC. Translation gives CSSSQGQRQDTQY. The entire CDR3 protein is CSSSQGQRQDTQYF. The full variable domain, completed using reference TRBV23 and TRBJ2-5, is DAAVTQKPRYLIKMKGQEAEMKCIPEKGHTAVFWYQQKQSKELKFLIYFQNQQPLDQIDMVKERFSAVCPSSSLCSLGIRTCEAEDSALYLCSSSQGQRQDTQYFGPGTRLLVL.

The sample holds a few counts of this clone. Mouse gene names apply. The CDR3 end falls 1 residue outside the read, so it is completed with the germline J gene. The genes are TRBV26 and TRBJ2-1; no reliable D call. Germline values: CDR1 KGHPV, CDR2 FQNQEV (reference sequence). Trimming removed 2 bases from V and 2 bases from J, with 7 bases in between. The CDR3 runs to 14 residues. The sequenced CDR3 bases are TGTGCCAGCAGTCTGACCACCCACTATGCTGAGCAGTTC. This codes for CASSLTTHYAEQF. Given in full, the CDR3 is CASSLTTHYAEQFF.

By sample share, this clone is medium-sized (0.01 to 0.1%). These gene names are mouse names. Read data end 1 residue before the CDR3 end; the end is taken from the germline J gene. The V gene is TRBV13-3, the J gene TRBJ2-7, with 9 bases fitting TRBD1. V lost 5 bases to trimming and J lost 1 base; unmatched junction nucleotides: 4. Germline V CDR1 and CDR2: NNHDY, SYVADS. This CDR3 is built from 14 residues. The sequenced CDR3 bases are TGTGCCAGCAGAACGACAGGGGGGTCCTATGAACAGTAC. Protein sequence: CASRTTGGSYEQY. The CDR3 in its entirety is CASRTTGGSYEQYF.

Of note for this clone: The listed genes are named as in mouse. The read falls 1 residue short of the CDR3 end, and the missing part is taken from the germline J gene. V is TRBV16 and J is TRBJ2-4; D gene uncertain. The CDR3 has 14 residues. Germline CDR1 SGHSA, CDR2 FRNQAP. Trimming cost V 0 bases and J 1 base, with 5 bases left between them. CDR3: CASSLDHGQNTLYF. CDR3 DNA, as far as it was read: TGTGCAAGCAGCTTAGATCACGGTCAAAACACCTTGTAC.

With regard to this clone: The gene symbols are mouse symbols. CDR3 DNA (partial): TGTGCCAGCAGTGATCGGGGGGCAGAGGACGAAAGATTATTT. Its protein product is CASSDRGAEDERLF. The full CDR3 is CASSDRGAEDERLFF. This chain connects TRBV13-3 to TRBJ1-4; maybe TRBD1 (6 bases). The read gets to within 1 residue of the CDR3 end, and the germline J gene fills in the rest. CDR3 length: 15 residues. Trimming took 1 base from V and 6 from J, leaving 13 bases between them. The germline V gene encodes CDR1 NNHDY and CDR2 SYVADS.

For this clone: Gene names refer to mouse genes. The read stops 1 residue short of the end of the CDR3; the missing end is completed from the germline J gene. The rearrangement joins TRBV19 to TRBJ1-4; TRBD1 agrees at 9 bases. CDR3 size: 16 residues. Germline CDR1 FNHDT, CDR2 SITEND (reference sequence). V was pared by 1 base and J by 7 bases, with 8 bases of the junction left unmatched. The sequenced part of the CDR3 DNA is TGTGCCAGCAGTATAAGGGGACAGGGTAGGGGCGAAAGATTATTT. This encodes CASSIRGQGRGERLF. The whole CDR3 sequence is CASSIRGQGRGERLFF.

For this clone: Gene names denote mouse genes. Read sequence stops 1 residue before the CDR3 end, and the germline J gene provides the missing end. This chain links TRBV20 with TRBJ2-3; TRBD2 matches at 12 bases. The germline V gene has CDR1 GFQATS and CDR2 STVNSAI. CDR3 size: 14 residues. With V trimmed by 4 bases and J by 4 bases, 3 bases remained unmatched. CDR3 DNA (partial): TGTGGTGCTACCGACTGGGGGGGCTCAGAAACGCTGTAT. Protein product: CGATDWGGSETLY. The entire CDR3 protein is CGATDWGGSETLYF.

Details on this clone: Mouse gene names apply. Coverage ceases 1 residue before the CDR3 finishes, and the germline J gene fills in the end. This sequence joins TRBV15 and TRBJ2-7; 8 positions agree with TRBD2. Germline V gene sequence: CDR1 SGHND, CDR2 FRSKSL. CDR3 size: 15 residues. Trimming cost V 0 bases and J 7 bases; bases outside gene matches: 8. The covered CDR3 bases are TGTGCCAGCAGTTTAGCGCTTGGCTGGGGGGACGAACAGTAC. It codes for CASSLALGWGDEQY. The full CDR3 protein reads CASSLALGWGDEQYF.

This clone was observed a few times. Gene names denote mouse genes. The read halts 1 residue ahead of the CDR3 end, with the missing end drawn from the germline J gene. The chain combines TRBV13-3 with TRBJ2-7, with 10 positions matching TRBD2. Germline CDR1 reads NNHDY; CDR2 reads SYVADS. This CDR3 is 13 amino acids long. J was trimmed by 7 bases and V by 1 base; bases with no gene match: 2. CDR3 bases read: TGTGCCAGCAGTGATCTGGGGGGGCGAGAACAGTAC. Protein: CASSDLGGREQY. The CDR3 reads in full as CASSDLGGREQYF.

The table lists this clone with a few counts. The genes are named according to mouse. From the germline J gene comes the end of the CDR3, since the read stops 1 residue before it. The sample holds other DNA sequences that translate to the same CDR3. The gene calls are TRBV26 and TRBJ1-2, with unresolved D. CDR1 and CDR2 from the germline V gene are KGHPV and FQNQEV (reference sequence). The ends were cut back, 5 bases at V and 0 bases at J, with 1 base in the middle. The CDR3 spans 11 residues. The CDR3 sequence is CASSSNSDYTF. CDR3 bases read: TGTGCCAGCAGTTCAAACTCCGACTACACC.

A remark on this clone: Mismatch with germline at one junction end may stem from a read error. Gene names are the mouse ones. The observed sequence ends 1 residue before the CDR3 terminus, with the missing tail filled in from the germline J gene. The J gene is TRBJ1-2, the V gene TRBV14, with 11 nucleotides matching TRBD1. Germline V gene sequence: CDR1 SGHDT, CDR2 FRDEAV. The CDR3 has 14 amino acids. Incomplete CDR3 DNA: TGTGTCAGCAGTCGGACAGGGGGCGACTCCGACTACACC. It specifies CVSSRTGGDSDYT. The full CDR3 protein is CVSSRTGGDSDYTF.